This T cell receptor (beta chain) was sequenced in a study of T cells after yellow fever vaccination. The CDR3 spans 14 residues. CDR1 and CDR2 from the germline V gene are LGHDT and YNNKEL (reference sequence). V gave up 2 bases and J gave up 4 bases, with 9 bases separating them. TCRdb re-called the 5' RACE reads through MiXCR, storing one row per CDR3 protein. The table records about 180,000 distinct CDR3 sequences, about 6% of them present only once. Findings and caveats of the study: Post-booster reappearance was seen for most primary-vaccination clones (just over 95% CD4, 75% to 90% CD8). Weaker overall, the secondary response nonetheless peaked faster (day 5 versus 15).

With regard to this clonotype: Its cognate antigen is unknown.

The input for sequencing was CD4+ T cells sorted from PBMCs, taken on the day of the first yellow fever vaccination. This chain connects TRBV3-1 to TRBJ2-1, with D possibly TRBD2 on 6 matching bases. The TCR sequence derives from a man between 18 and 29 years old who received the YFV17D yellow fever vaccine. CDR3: CASSQRAGYNEQFF. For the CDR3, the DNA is TGTGCCAGCAGCCAAAGGGCGGGGTACAATGAGCAGTTCTTC.